Here is one T cell receptor (beta chain) with its context. Its target antigen remains unknown. Base qualities are not provided; no much larger clone lies one nucleotide away. The meaning of the sample's time point label: baseline before first vaccination. The vaccinee samples were drawn from two UK trials, COV001 and COV002, one of which was a single-blind randomized controlled phase 2/3 trial testing AZD1222 (ChAdOx1 nCoV-19) in healthy adults. Trial participant PBMC samples were collected at day 0 and day 28 after the second dose for TCRbeta chain sequencing. The CDR3 regions of human TCRbeta chains were subjected to immunosequencing. The study's processing was this. Repertoire TCRs were matched against a reference library of SARS-CoV-2-specific TCRs generated with the MIRA antigen-specificity platform. Breadth was defined as the fraction of unique TCRs that were SARS-CoV-2-associated, and depth was defined as the fraction of total T cells that were SARS-CoV-2-associated. Using the MIRA data, each spike-specific TCR was assigned both to the spike region to which the TCR was reactive and to a CD4 or CD8 class. Log10-transformed breadth and depth values were compared by one-way ANOVA with Sidak's multiple comparisons tests. This is the immuneACCESS table as TCRdb keeps it, with only in-frame sequences that have V and J called. A part of the clones is gone; compared with another copy, unresolved V genes explain less than half, and the rest is unexplained. V and J calls and clone size are as listed in that table; D and trimming were resolved from the DNA. This sample holds about 150,000 clones; about 87% were observed only once. Of the sample, 3% to 3.5% falls within the top ten clones.

This entry comes from a study of T cell responses to AZD1222 COVID-19 vaccine (dated by TCRdb to about 2021). Concerning the study at large: AZD1222 recipients whose second dose came at about 4 weeks and those whose second dose came at about 12 weeks were combined into one group, since spike-specific TCR depth and breadth did not differ between the two schedules. Enrollment into the trials was organized by age into subgroups of 18-55, 56-69 and 70-plus years, and those subgroups contained roughly 140, 27 and 60 TCR-sequenced participants, respectively. A total of around 240 trial participants underwent TCR sequencing, of whom approximately 200 had received two doses of AZD1222 and roughly 26 had received two doses of the MenACWY control vaccine. What the authors observed across the whole study: The vaccine-associated CD4 TCRs covered the entire spike protein, and the dominant responses fell in regions 160-218 and 743-854. No day 14 peak-response samples were available, so repertoires were characterized only after the peak T cell response. Conclusions about previously exposed vaccinees are limited, since just five or six AZD1222 recipients were seropositive for SARS-CoV-2 at baseline. In the small 56-69-year group, the increase in depth fell short of significance, most likely because of low power. Participants were mostly white British, with more females than males. The authors suggested clonal diversity may have been underestimated. After two AZD1222 doses, both the breadth and the depth of spike-specific TCRs were significantly higher than at day 0 and than in MenACWY recipients. Nearly half of unique spike-specific TCRs reportedly recognized epitopes outside regions mutated in the B.1.351 and B.1.1.7 variants.

Trimming at the junction amounts to 3 bases on V and 0 bases on J, and the germline ends lie 5 bases apart. The CDR3, cysteine through phenylalanine, is 14 amino acids long. This entry keeps only the CDR3 DNA: 42 bases, framed from base 1. In the germline V gene, CDR1 corresponds to SNHLY and CDR2 to FYNNEI. The receptor's source is an adult in good health. The specimen comprised peripheral blood, sampled on day 0 of AZD1222 vaccination. This receptor chain uses TRBV2 and TRBJ1-4, with no reliable assignment of the D segment. The nucleotide sequence reads as follows: TGTGCCAGCAGTGATGGGGCAACTAATGAAAAACTGTTTTTT. Translated, it gives CASSDGATNEKLFF.